This TCR beta chain was recovered during a study of STAT3 mutations in large granular lymphocyte leukemia. On the study more broadly: Among longitudinally sequenced T-LGLL patients, roughly half had canonical activating STAT3 mutations detected. Whole-study findings and limits: At least one immunodominant TCR beta clonotype appeared in every T-cell large granular lymphocyte leukemia patient.

Germline V gene data show CDR1 as SNHLY and CDR2 as FYNNEI. This CDR3 spans 17 amino acids. The junction had 2 bases not matched to a gene; V was cut back by 4 bases and J by 0 bases. Clones were sequenced by immunoSEQ multiplex PCR, and TCRdb holds only the in-frame ones, with some missing. The table lists about 12,000 clones, about 80% of them singletons. On this clone itself: As yet, its antigen is unknown.

The source is a man aged 55 to 70 with T-cell large granular lymphocyte leukemia. Some clones in this sample may be carry-over from other donors' samples. The chain employs TRBV2 and TRBJ2-6; 11 positions agree with TRBD2. Sequenced input: peripheral blood mononuclear cells. CDR3 DNA: TGTGCCAGCAGTGGACTAGCGGGACCCTCTGGGGCCAACGTCCTGACTTTC. It codes for CASSGLAGPSGANVLTF. The complete variable domain, with remaining parts taken from reference TRBV2 and TRBJ2-6, reads EPEVTQTPSHQVTQMGQEVILRCVPISNHLYFYWYRQILGQKVEFLVSFYNNEISEKSEIFDDQFSVERPDGSNFTLKIRSTKLEDSAMYFCASSGLAGPSGANVLTFGAGSRLTVL.